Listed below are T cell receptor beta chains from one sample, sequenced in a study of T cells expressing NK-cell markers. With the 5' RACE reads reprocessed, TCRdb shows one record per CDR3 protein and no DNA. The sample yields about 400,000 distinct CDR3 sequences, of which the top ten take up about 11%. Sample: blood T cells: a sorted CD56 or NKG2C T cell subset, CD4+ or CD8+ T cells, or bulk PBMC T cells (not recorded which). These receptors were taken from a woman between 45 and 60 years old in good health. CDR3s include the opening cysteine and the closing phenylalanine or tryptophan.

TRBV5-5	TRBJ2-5	CASSRKWTGRGETQYF
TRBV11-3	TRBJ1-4	CASSWAPTNEKLFF
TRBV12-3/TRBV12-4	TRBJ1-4	CASSFPREKLFF
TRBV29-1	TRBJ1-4	CSGGQGDQEKLFF
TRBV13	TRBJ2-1	CASSLEASGTPMEFF
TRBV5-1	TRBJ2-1	CASSTTGTGANSYNEQFF
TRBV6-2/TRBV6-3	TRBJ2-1	CASSGERHNEQFF
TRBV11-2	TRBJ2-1	CASSLAVTSYNEQFF
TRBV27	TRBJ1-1	CASSPISAPQYTEAFF
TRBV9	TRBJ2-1	CASSVEFPGGPRNEQFF
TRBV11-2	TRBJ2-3	CASSPLAGRLWAQYF
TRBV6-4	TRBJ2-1	CASSRDRDVEQFF
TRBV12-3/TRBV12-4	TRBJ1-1	CASSLYTGLYEAFF
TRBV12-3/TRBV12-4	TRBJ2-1	CASRGGGARNEQFF
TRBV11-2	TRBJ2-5	CASSLEPRQQETQYF
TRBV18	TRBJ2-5	CASSPSWETQYF
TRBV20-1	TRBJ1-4	CSARRVEKLFF
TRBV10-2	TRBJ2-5	CATSVGIKETQYF
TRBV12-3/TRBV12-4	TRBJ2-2	CATQGTEGGTGELFF
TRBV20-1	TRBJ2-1	CSARDRVRGQVYNEQFF
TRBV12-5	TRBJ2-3	CASGLDRLAGGTDTQYF
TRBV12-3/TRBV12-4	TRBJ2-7	CASTFSSYEQYF
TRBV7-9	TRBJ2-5	CASSRSGSLTETQYF
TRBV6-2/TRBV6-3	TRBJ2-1	CASSSQPTYNEQFF
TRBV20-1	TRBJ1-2	CSARGVGGRGNYGYTF
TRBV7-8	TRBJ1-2	CASSPSGGAGYTF
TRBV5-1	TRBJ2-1	CASIMAGRQFF